The entry below gives a single T cell receptor beta chain sequence along with its context. It lacks a known antigen. No much larger clone exists at a distance of one base, and base qualities are not known. These data come from a study of T cell changes during pregnancy in multiple sclerosis (dated by TCRdb to the late 2010s). Study-level background: The study examined how the T cell repertoire changed over the course of pregnancy in women with multiple sclerosis.

Here V drops 7 bases and J drops 5 bases, and the junction holds 11 bases not matched to any gene. Looking up the germline V gene (reference sequence) yields CDR1 MNHEY and CDR2 SMNVEV. Reading from cysteine to phenylalanine, the CDR3 counts 15 amino acids. Left in the record is the CDR3 DNA by itself, 45 bases read in frame from the first base. Library prep was done by the immunoSEQ multiplex PCR assay. The source is immuneACCESS, and TCRdb retained only in-frame sequences with V and J called. Part of the clones is not carried over; for the studies checked, unresolved V genes explain less than half of this, and the remainder is unexplained. The sample includes 50,000 to 75,000 clones, with about 94% observed a single time. In total, the top ten clones hold 2.6% of the sample.

The material was CD8+ T cells from peripheral blood mononuclear cells, obtained in the third trimester of pregnancy. This receptor was taken from a female donor with multiple sclerosis, enrolled in a pregnancy study. The chain is assembled from TRBV27 and TRBJ2-5, with 9 junctional bases fitting TRBD2. The sequenced DNA is TGTGCCAGCACTCCGCGGGGGGGAAGATTTGAGACCCAGTACTTC. Its protein product is CASTPRGGRFETQYF.